This T cell receptor (beta chain) was recorded in a study of control samples from healthy donors and cancer patients. This table comes from immunoSEQ multiplex PCR, and its TCRdb copy is limited to in-frame clones, with some not included. The repertoire holds roughly 130,000 clones, with 75% to 95% as singletons. From germline, CDR1 is SGHNT and CDR2 YENEEA. The CDR3 is made up of 20 amino acids. V lost 0 bases and J lost 2; bases outside the gene matches: 13. This chain joins TRBV11-3 and TRBJ2-3, with TRBD2 matching over 11 bases. The sample was blood. The receptor's source is a man between 18 and 35 years old in good health. CDR3 sequence: CASSLDLRLAGTPNTDTQYF. CDR3 nucleotides: TGTGCCAGCAGCTTAGATCTGCGACTAGCGGGAACCCCGAACACAGATACGCAGTATTTT.